This TCR beta chain was identified during a study of early T cells in non-severe SARS-CoV-2 infection. About the research overall: From unsorted whole blood, bulk RNA was sequenced, and the chains remained unpaired.

Study-wide results and caveats: There was a bias toward anti-spike CD8 responses in VDJdb matching, which missed private and CD4 specificities.

This clonotype was seen repeatedly, ten times or more. What it binds is not known. The CDR3 contains 13 residues. V was shortened by 6 bases and J by 5 bases, with 11 bases between the two germline ends. Germline V gives CDR1 SGHTA, CDR2 FQGNSA. Attachment of unique molecular identifiers was made to individual cDNA molecules. TCRdb reprocessed the 5' RACE reads via MiXCR and lists one record per CDR3 protein. The table has roughly 28,000 distinct CDR3 sequences, 5.8% seen once. The material sequenced was whole blood. V usage is TRBV7-2 and J usage is TRBJ1-3, with D possibly matching TRBD1 (6 bases). The clonotype originates from an adult who was a healthcare worker with PCR-confirmed SARS-CoV-2 infection or an uninfected control (not recorded which). The chain's CDR3 is CASSYDRRNTIYF. CDR3 coding DNA: TGTGCCAGCAGTTACGACAGGAGAAACACCATATATTTT.